These 11 T cell receptor beta chains originate from one sample sequenced in a study of long-term antiretroviral therapy in people with HIV. The assay used was immunoSEQ (version v3.0), run at survey level. The data were produced by immunoSEQ multiplex PCR, yet TCRdb's version contains in-frame clones alone and is incomplete. In the table there are about 24,000 clones, over 80% of which are singletons. Sequences were derived from unsorted PBMCs, sampled approximately 4.3 years after starting antiretroviral therapy. All receptors come from a man aged 25-45 years with HIV.

The chain carries TRBV28 and TRBJ2-7; possible D gene TRBD1, 5 bases. The CDR3 is 12 residues long. The V gene's germline CDR1 is MDHEN and CDR2 SYDVKM. Trimming pared 5 bases from V and 0 bases from J, leaving 5 bases between. The CDR3 here is CASSTGSYEQYF. Here the CDR3 DNA reads TGTGCCAGCAGTACAGGCTCCTACGAGCAGTACTTC. Drawing the rest from reference TRBV28 and TRBJ2-7, the complete variable domain is DVKVTQSSRYLVKRTGEKVFLECVQDMDHENMFWYRQDPGLGLRLIYFSYDVKMKEKGDIPEGYSVSREKKERFSLILESASTNQTSMYLCASSTGSYEQYFGPGTRLTVT.

The V gene is TRBV7-2, the J gene TRBJ2-1; 9 bases match TRBD2. CDR1 is SGHTA and CDR2 is FQGNSA in the germline V gene. This CDR3 spans 14 amino acids. V lost 5 bases to trimming and J lost 10 bases; unmatched junction nucleotides: 9. This CDR3 reads CASSGSGGRAEQFF. In nucleotides, the CDR3 is TGTGCCAGCAGCGGAAGCGGCGGGAGGGCGGAGCAGTTCTTC.

J is TRBJ1-2 and V is TRBV21-1; TRBD1, the table's D call, was not compared with the DNA. TRBV21-1 is classified as a pseudogene. This CDR3 spans 17 amino acids. CDR3 residues: CASSPKGRDRGYYGYTF. The CDR3 DNA is TGTGCCAGCAGTCCTAAGGGGCGGGACAGGGGTTACTATGGCTACACCTTC.

The gene calls are TRBV7-3 and TRBJ2-7; the D gene is possibly TRBD2 (6 bases). With 2 bases removed from V and 0 bases from J, the gap between germline ends came to 14 bases. The germline CDR1 and CDR2 sequences are SGHTA and FQGTGA. The CDR3 is 16 residues long. This CDR3 reads CASSLGSGLVSYEQYF. DNA of the CDR3: TGTGCCAGCAGCTTAGGGTCGGGACTGGTCTCCTACGAGCAGTACTTC.

The gene calls are TRBV10-3 and TRBJ1-3; D remains ambiguous. The CDR3 contains 15 residues. With 3 bases removed from V and 2 bases from J, the gap between germline ends came to 11 bases. Germline V CDR1 and CDR2: ENHRY, SYGVKD. CDR3 bases: TGTGCCATCAGTGACTGGGTGACTGCTGGAAACACCATATATTTT. Residues: CAISDWVTAGNTIYF.

This chain joins TRBV11-2 and TRBJ1-4, with D tentatively TRBD1 (6 bases). Looked up from germline, CDR1 is SGHAT and CDR2 is FQNNGV. V was pared by 2 bases and J by 7 bases, with 17 bases between. CDR3 length: 16 residues. The CDR3 DNA sequence: TGTGCCAGCAGCTTAAGGTGGGGGGCTGGGACTGAAAAACTGTTTTTT. It codes for CASSLRWGAGTEKLFF.

This clone was observed a few times. The gene calls are TRBV19 and TRBJ2-7; 7 nucleotides line up with TRBD1. Unmatched junction bases numbered 5, after V lost 5 bases and J lost 1 base. The CDR3 contains 14 residues. Germline V lookup: CDR1 LNHDA, CDR2 SQIVND (reference sequence). CDR3 protein: CASSPGQRSYEQYF. DNA of the CDR3: TGTGCCAGTAGTCCGGGACAGAGGTCCTACGAGCAGTACTTC.

The gene calls are TRBV28 and TRBJ2-2; weak D call: TRBD1 (6 bases). V was shortened by 1 base and J by 8 bases, with 14 bases between the two germline ends. Germline assignment: CDR1 MDHEN and CDR2 SYDVKM. The CDR3 has 15 residues. For the CDR3, the DNA is TGTGCCAGCAGTTTATTTAAACAGGGACGAGGGGAGCTGTTTTTT. Translation gives CASSLFKQGRGELFF. Based on the CDR3 plus reference TRBV28 and TRBJ2-2, the full variable domain is DVKVTQSSRYLVKRTGEKVFLECVQDMDHENMFWYRQDPGLGLRLIYFSYDVKMKEKGDIPEGYSVSREKKERFSLILESASTNQTSMYLCASSLFKQGRGELFFGEGSRLTVL.

The CDR3 loop is CASTPGLAGSGELFF. CDR3 in DNA: TGTGCCAGCACCCCGGGACTAGCGGGATCCGGGGAGCTGTTTTTT. J is TRBJ2-2 and V is TRBV9; 13 positions match TRBD2. The V gene end was trimmed by 6 bases and the J gene end by 6 bases; junction bases not matched to a gene: 5. CDR1 SGDLS and CDR2 YYNGEE come from the germline V gene. The CDR3 totals 15 residues.

The rearrangement joins TRBV6-1 to TRBJ2-7; a possible D gene is TRBD2 (6 bases). V was pared by 7 bases and J by 7 bases, with 14 bases between. The germline gives CDR1 MNHNS, CDR2 SASEGT. The CDR3 sequence is 12 residues long. CDR3 loop: CASTEGNGEQYF. The CDR3 nucleotides read TGTGCCAGCACGGAGGGTAATGGGGAGCAGTACTTC.

The chain has TRBV7-3 and TRBJ2-1, with 7 bases matching TRBD2. The CDR3 sequence is 16 residues long. Germline CDR1 SGHTA, CDR2 FQGTGA. The ends lost 2 bases at V and 2 bases at J; junction bases unmatched: 6. CDR3 coding DNA: TGTGCCAGCAGCTTATACGCGGGAGCGACCTACAATGAGCAGTTCTTC. Protein product: CASSLYAGATYNEQFF.